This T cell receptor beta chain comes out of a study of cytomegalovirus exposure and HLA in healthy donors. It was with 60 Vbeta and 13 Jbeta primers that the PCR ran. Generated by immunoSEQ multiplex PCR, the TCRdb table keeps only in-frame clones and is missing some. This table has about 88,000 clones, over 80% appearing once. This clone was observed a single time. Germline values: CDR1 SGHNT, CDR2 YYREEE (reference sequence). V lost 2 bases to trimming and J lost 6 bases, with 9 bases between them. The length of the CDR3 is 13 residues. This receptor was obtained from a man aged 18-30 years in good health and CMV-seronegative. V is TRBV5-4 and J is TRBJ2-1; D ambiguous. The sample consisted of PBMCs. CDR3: CASSFLATNEQFF. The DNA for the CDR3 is TGTGCCAGCAGCTTTTTAGCTACCAATGAGCAGTTCTTC.